This is a list of T cell receptor beta chains from one sample in a study of cytomegalovirus exposure and HLA in healthy donors. Using immunoSEQ multiplex PCR, the repertoire was profiled, and TCRdb retains in-frame clones only, with some absent. Among roughly 100,000 clones listed, 76% were seen once. Material: PBMCs. The receptors here all came from a woman between 18 and 29 years old in good health and CMV-seropositive. Each CDR3 is given with its conserved first and last residue. A D gene is named only where the DNA matches it firmly. Some rows have no size entry. The others give once, few or many, or a class for an expanded clone.

j_call: TRBJ2-3
d_call: TRBD2
clone_size: NA
v_call: TRBV7-9
cdr3_aa: CASSLVVLAAPQSDTQYF
cdr3_nt: TGTGCCAGCAGCTTAGTAGTCCTAGCGGCCCCACAGTCGGATACGCAGTATTTT

j_call: TRBJ2-3
d_call: NA
clone_size: NA
v_call: TRBV29-1
cdr3_aa: CSGRDIGQYF
cdr3_nt: TGCAGCGGCCGGGACATAGGGCAGTATTTT

j_call: TRBJ2-1
d_call: NA
clone_size: NA
v_call: TRBV9
cdr3_aa: CASSVRGPGPYNEQFF
cdr3_nt: TGTGCCAGCAGCGTAAGGGGCCCCGGGCCTTACAATGAGCAGTTCTTC

j_call: TRBJ1-5
d_call: NA
clone_size: NA
v_call: TRBV15
cdr3_aa: CATSTGERQPQHF
cdr3_nt: TGTGCCACCAGCACGGGGGAGCGCCAGCCCCAGCATTTT

j_call: TRBJ2-5
d_call: NA
clone_size: NA
v_call: TRBV13
cdr3_aa: CASSLGPLETQYF
cdr3_nt: TGTGCCAGCAGCTTAGGCCCCCTGGAGACCCAGTACTTC

j_call: TRBJ2-7
d_call: TRBD1
clone_size: few
v_call: TRBV6-1
cdr3_aa: CASSEPGGSYEQYF
cdr3_nt: TGTGCCAGCAGTGAGCCAGGGGGATCCTACGAGCAGTACTTC

j_call: TRBJ2-5
d_call: TRBD1
clone_size: NA
v_call: TRBV15
cdr3_aa: CATSRVEGGLGQGHQETQYF
cdr3_nt: TGTGCCACCAGCAGAGTAGAAGGGGGATTGGGACAGGGGCACCAAGAGACCCAGTACTTC

j_call: TRBJ2-1
d_call: TRBD2
clone_size: few
v_call: TRBV6-5
cdr3_aa: CASSSPGLASYNEQFF
cdr3_nt: TGTGCCAGCAGTTCACCGGGACTAGCCTCCTACAATGAGCAGTTCTTC

j_call: TRBJ2-7
d_call: NA
clone_size: NA
v_call: TRBV6-6
cdr3_aa: CAISPDRSLEQYF
cdr3_nt: TGTGCCATTTCTCCTGACAGGTCCCTAGAGCAGTACTTC

j_call: TRBJ2-7
d_call: TRBD1
clone_size: NA
v_call: TRBV30
cdr3_aa: CAYGQGGEQYF
cdr3_nt: TGTGCCTACGGACAGGGAGGCGAGCAGTACTTC

j_call: TRBJ1-3
d_call: NA
clone_size: NA
v_call: TRBV9
cdr3_aa: CASSVTSPPRSGNTIYF
cdr3_nt: TGTGCCAGCAGCGTCACTAGCCCTCCTCGCTCTGGAAACACCATATATTTT

j_call: TRBJ2-7
d_call: NA
clone_size: NA
v_call: TRBV7-6
cdr3_aa: CASSLPGSPYEQYF
cdr3_nt: TGTGCCAGCAGCTTACCAGGGTCCCCCTACGAGCAGTACTTC

j_call: TRBJ1-1
d_call: TRBD1
clone_size: NA
v_call: TRBV7-9
cdr3_aa: CASSWDRLNTEAFF
cdr3_nt: TGTGCCAGCAGCTGGGACAGGTTAAACACTGAAGCTTTCTTT

j_call: TRBJ2-7
d_call: NA
clone_size: NA
v_call: TRBV7-8
cdr3_aa: CASSGGAQNYEQYF
cdr3_nt: TGTGCCAGCAGCGGGGGGGCGCAGAACTACGAGCAGTACTTC

j_call: TRBJ1-2
d_call: TRBD1
clone_size: NA
v_call: TRBV2
cdr3_aa: CASSEGTGDNPNYGYTF
cdr3_nt: TGTGCCAGCAGTGAAGGGACAGGGGATAACCCTAACTATGGCTACACCTTC

j_call: TRBJ2-3
d_call: NA
clone_size: once
v_call: TRBV6-1
cdr3_aa: CASRAATITDTQYF
cdr3_nt: TGTGCCAGCAGAGCGGCTACTATCACAGATACGCAGTATTTT

j_call: TRBJ1-2
d_call: NA
clone_size: NA
v_call: TRBV5-6
cdr3_aa: CASSLRQGGGYTF
cdr3_nt: TGTGCCAGCAGCTTGCGGCAGGGAGGTGGCTACACCTTC

j_call: TRBJ2-7
d_call: NA
clone_size: NA
v_call: TRBV5-8
cdr3_aa: CASSFRDTTFYEQYF
cdr3_nt: TGTGCCAGCAGCTTTCGGGACACAACCTTCTACGAGCAGTACTTC

j_call: TRBJ1-5
d_call: NA
clone_size: NA
v_call: TRBV4-1
cdr3_aa: CASSQPGQLVQPQHF
cdr3_nt: TGCGCCAGCAGCCAACCGGGACAACTGGTTCAGCCCCAGCATTTT

j_call: TRBJ2-5
d_call: TRBD2
clone_size: NA
v_call: TRBV10-3
cdr3_aa: CAIGLAGPNGETQYF
cdr3_nt: TGTGCCATCGGACTAGCGGGGCCCAACGGAGAGACCCAGTACTTC

j_call: TRBJ2-2
d_call: NA
clone_size: NA
v_call: TRBV7-6
cdr3_aa: CASSLAQGGGLNTGELFF
cdr3_nt: TGTGCCAGCAGCTTAGCGCAGGGTGGGGGCCTGAACACCGGGGAGCTGTTTTTT

j_call: TRBJ2-7
d_call: NA
clone_size: NA
v_call: TRBV27
cdr3_aa: CANSRSASYEQYF
cdr3_nt: TGTGCCAACAGTCGCAGCGCTTCCTACGAGCAGTACTTC

j_call: TRBJ1-6
d_call: NA
clone_size: NA
v_call: TRBV6-6
cdr3_aa: CASTHQGTNSPLHF
cdr3_nt: TGTGCCAGCACTCACCAGGGGACGAATTCACCCCTCCACTTT

j_call: TRBJ2-3
d_call: TRBD2
clone_size: NA
v_call: TRBV2
cdr3_aa: CASSEQGTGTRADTQYF
cdr3_nt: TGTGCCAGCAGTGAACAGGGAACCGGGACTAGGGCAGATACGCAGTATTTT

j_call: TRBJ2-5
d_call: NA
clone_size: NA
v_call: TRBV18
cdr3_aa: CASSQQGGIQETQYF
cdr3_nt: TGTGCCAGCTCACAGCAGGGGGGAATACAAGAGACCCAGTACTTC

j_call: TRBJ2-4
d_call: NA
clone_size: few
v_call: TRBV7-2
cdr3_aa: CASSLGSAQGVSKNIQYF
cdr3_nt: TGTGCCAGCAGCTTGGGCAGCGCCCAAGGGGTTAGCAAAAACATTCAGTACTTC